These 20 T cell receptor beta chains came from one sample sequenced in a study of T cells in Graves' hyperthyroidism and ophthalmopathy (dated by TCRdb to between 2018 and 2020). Libraries were made using multiplex PCR. TCRdb records Illumina HiSeq 2000 as the sequencer. The TCR beta CDR3 regions were amplified from RNA transcripts. The first round of RT-PCR for the TCR CDR3 was performed with the HTBI primer set and the Qiagen OneStep RT-PCR kit. TCRdb trimmed public reads at Q25 via fastp, called clones via MiXCR and kept in-frame beta chains. Identical CDR3 proteins give one entry, which carries the most common genes and DNA. Counted in this sample were roughly 500,000 distinct CDR3 sequences; 40% to 55% of them appeared once. Under 20% of the sample comes from the top ten. Sequenced sample: peripheral blood or thyroid tissue (not recorded which). These receptors came from an adult woman with Graves' disease, either hyperthyroidism or ophthalmopathy (not recorded which).

This clonotype appeared many times. This sequence joins TRBV10-3 and TRBJ1-1; D gene uncertain. The ends were cut back, 7 bases at V and 5 bases at J, with 17 bases in the middle. Germline lookup yields CDR1 ENHRY and CDR2 SYGVKD. The CDR3 runs 14 residues. The CDR3 protein is CAIKASVVRTEAFF. The CDR3 DNA sequence: TGTGCCATCAAAGCCTCCGTAGTGAGAACTGAAGCTTTCTTT.

The chain couples TRBV7-6 to TRBJ2-2, with 16 positions matching TRBD2. The V and J ends lost 4 bases and 0 bases, in that order; junction bases with no gene match: 8. Germline CDR1 is SGHVS and CDR2 is FNYEAQ. The CDR3 covers 20 residues. Here the CDR3 reads CASSYPPGLAGGSNTGELFF. CDR3 nucleotide sequence: TGTGCCAGCAGCTACCCTCCGGGACTAGCGGGAGGGTCGAACACCGGGGAGCTGTTTTTT. Full variable domain (remainder filled in from reference TRBV7-6 and TRBJ2-2): GAGVSQSPRYKVTKRGQDVALRCDPISGHVSLYWYRQALGQGPEFLTYFNYEAQQDKSGLPNDRFSAERPEGSISTLTIQRTEQRDSAMYRCASSYPPGLAGGSNTGELFFGEGSRLTVL.

This clonotype was counted at least ten times. The CDR3 is CASGGGTDFYEQYF. The CDR3 nucleotides are TGTGCCAGCGGAGGGGGGACAGACTTCTACGAGCAGTACTTC. The rearrangement joins TRBV12-3 or TRBV12-4 to TRBJ2-7; D perhaps matches TRBD1 (7 bases). CDR3 length: 14 amino acids. Trimming left V 8 bases short and J 3 bases short, with 17 bases between.

This clonotype was found a few times. It may be a read error: a sequence one base away is much more abundant. The chain links TRBV20-1 to TRBJ1-6; D perhaps matches TRBD1 (5 bases). Germline lookup yields CDR1 DFQATT and CDR2 SNEGSKA (reference sequence). The CDR3 length is 17 residues. Trimming cost V 6 bases and J 0 bases, with 18 bases left between them. The CDR3 protein is CSARAGGTYSYNSPLHF. The CDR3 nucleotides are TGCAGTGCGCGGGCAGGCGGGACCTACTCCTATAATTCACCCCTCCACTTT.

This clonotype has at least ten counts. This sequence joins TRBV15 and TRBJ2-2; 7 bases agree with TRBD2. Trimming at V came to 6 bases and at J to 4 bases, leaving 5 bases not matched to a gene. The CDR3 contains 14 residues. CDR1 and CDR2 (germline): LNHNV, YYDKDF (reference sequence). CDR3 sequence reads: CATRLAEPTGELFF. Here the CDR3 DNA reads TGTGCCACCAGGCTAGCGGAGCCCACCGGGGAGCTGTTTTTT.

This clonotype was observed at least ten times. J is TRBJ1-5 and V is TRBV5-1; 8 bases match TRBD1. V trimming: 2 bases; J trimming: 9 bases; junction bases outside the gene matches: 7. From germline, CDR1 is SGHRS and CDR2 YFSETQ. The CDR3 consists of 14 residues. Here the CDR3 DNA reads TGCGCCAGCAGCTTATACAGGGGGAGTTTGCCCCAGCATTTT. Translated: CASSLYRGSLPQHF.

The chain combines TRBV7-9 with TRBJ2-7; 10 bases match TRBD2. The CDR3 runs 15 residues. Germline-derived CDR1 and CDR2 are SEHNR and FQNEAQ (reference sequence). J was trimmed by 2 bases and V by 7 bases; bases with no gene match: 8. In DNA, the CDR3 is TGTGCCAGCACCCAGGGACTAGCGTCAACCTACGAGCAGTACTTC. Residues: CASTQGLASTYEQYF.

V usage is TRBV20-1 and J usage is TRBJ2-2, with 12 bases identical to TRBD2. Germline CDR1 and CDR2: DFQATT and SNEGSKA (reference sequence). This CDR3 is built from 15 residues. Unmatched junction bases numbered 9, after V lost 6 bases and J lost 7 bases. The CDR3 reads CSALLAGGLGGELFF. The CDR3 nucleotides read TGCAGTGCCCTACTAGCGGGAGGACTCGGCGGGGAGCTGTTTTTT.

This clonotype was observed at least ten times. J is TRBJ2-7 and V is TRBV5-1; possible D gene TRBD2, 7 bases. The CDR3 loop spans 15 amino acids. Germline CDR1 reads SGHRS; CDR2 reads YFSETQ. Trimming took 3 bases from V and 3 from J, leaving 16 bases between them. The CDR3: CASSWSGGYRYEQYF. The DNA of the CDR3 is TGCGCCAGCAGCTGGTCGGGGGGCTACCGCTACGAGCAGTACTTC.

This clonotype was seen just once. The CDR3 carries no conserved terminal phenylalanine or tryptophan, so it likely arises from a read error. CDR3 sequence (DNA): TGTGCCAGCAGTGAAGAGGTGGCACAGTATAGCAATCAGCCCCAGCATCTT. Translation gives CASSEEVAQYSNQPQHL. This chain connects TRBV2 to TRBJ1-5, with unresolved D. This CDR3 region has 17 residues. V was pared by 1 base and J by 0 bases, with 13 bases between. Germline CDR1 reads SNHLY; CDR2 reads FYNNEI.

This clonotype has ten or more counts. The rearrangement uses TRBV7-2 and TRBJ1-1, with D unclear. The CDR3 totals 14 residues. CDR1 is SGHTA and CDR2 is FQGNSA in the germline V gene. V was clipped by 6 bases and J by 4 bases, with 15 bases between them. The CDR3 spells CASRSGRESTEAFF. The CDR3 DNA follows: TGTGCCAGCAGATCCGGGAGGGAGAGCACTGAAGCTTTCTTT.

V gene TRBV5-1 combines with J gene TRBJ1-3; D remains unclear. This CDR3 contains 15 residues. V shed 4 bases and J shed 0 bases, with 11 bases lying between them. Germline V gives CDR1 SGHRS, CDR2 YFSETQ. In DNA form, the CDR3 reads TGCGCCAGCAGCGCTGGACCGACCTCTGGAAACACCATATATTTT. It specifies CASSAGPTSGNTIYF.

The rearrangement links TRBV10-3 to TRBJ1-6; weak D call: TRBD1 (6 bases). Germline V lookup: CDR1 ENHRY, CDR2 SYGVKD. Trimming shortened V by 11 bases and J by 9 bases, and 17 bases separated the two germline ends. The CDR3 extends over 13 amino acids. The CDR3 sequence is CAAHRVLGSPLHF. As DNA, the CDR3 is TGTGCCGCCCACAGGGTGTTGGGTTCACCCCTCCACTTT.

This clonotype was counted ten times or more. V gene TRBV29-1 combines with J gene TRBJ2-7; D is tentatively TRBD1 or TRBD2 (5 bases each). Trimming pared 3 bases from V and 7 bases from J, leaving 16 bases between. CDR1 and CDR2 (germline): SQVTM, ANQGSEA. This CDR3 comprises 13 residues. CDR3 DNA: TGCAGCGTTGAGGGACCCCATCGGAAGGAGCAGTACTTC. Translated, it gives CSVEGPHRKEQYF.

This sequence joins TRBV27 and TRBJ1-5; 7 nucleotides agree with TRBD1. Germline V gene sequence: CDR1 MNHEY, CDR2 SMNVEV (reference sequence). This CDR3 region has 16 residues. The ends lost 3 bases at V and 2 bases at J; junction bases unmatched: 7. The CDR3 here is CASSLSHRGGNQPQHF. DNA of the CDR3: TGTGCCAGCAGTTTGTCCCACAGGGGTGGCAATCAGCCCCAGCATTTT.

This clonotype occurred many times. The chain links TRBV6-1 to TRBJ1-1; the D is unclear. The germline V gene has CDR1 MNHNS and CDR2 SASEGT. Trimming took off 6 bases at V and 5 bases at J, with 7 bases between the two ends. The CDR3 consists of 11 residues. The DNA of the CDR3 is TGTGCCAGCAGACCGTGGACTGAAGCTTTCTTT. Protein product: CASRPWTEAFF.

The chain combines TRBV19 with TRBJ1-1; D remains unclear. The CDR3 has 12 amino acids. Trimming stripped 6 bases from V and 7 bases from J, with 12 bases between. Germline V gene sequence: CDR1 LNHDA, CDR2 SQIVND (reference sequence). The CDR3 is CASSTGRNEAFF. The CDR3 nucleotides read TGTGCCAGTAGCACGGGCCGAAATGAAGCTTTCTTT.

In its sample, this clonotype was seen many times. The gene calls are TRBV2 and TRBJ2-5; maybe TRBD1 (6 bases). This CDR3 spans 12 amino acids. The ends were cut back, 6 bases at V and 2 bases at J, with 7 bases in the middle. Germline-derived CDR1 and CDR2 are SNHLY and FYNNEI. In DNA form, the CDR3 reads TGTGCCAGCAGCGGACAGCAAGAGACCCAGTACTTC. It translates to CASSGQQETQYF.

This chain connects TRBV4-3 to TRBJ1-6; tentatively, D is TRBD1 (6 bases). Germline values: CDR1 LGHNA, CDR2 YSLEER. Trimming removed 0 bases at V and 15 bases at J, with 21 bases between. The CDR3 has 16 amino acids. CDR3 sequence reads: CASSQDTRGAGRVLHF. The CDR3 nucleotides read TGCGCCAGCAGCCAAGATACGCGGGGGGCTGGTAGAGTCCTCCACTTT.

The rearrangement links TRBV29-1 to TRBJ2-6, with TRBD1 matching 8 bases. The V and J ends lost 7 bases and 0 bases, in that order; junction bases with no gene match: 8. The CDR3 has 16 amino acids. In germline, CDR1 is SQVTM, CDR2 ANQGSEA. For the CDR3, the DNA is TGCAGCGCATACGGACAGGGTAGCTCTGGGGCCAACGTCCTGACTTTC. Translated, it gives CSAYGQGSSGANVLTF.